Included here is one TCR beta chain sequence, with context. The antigen remains unidentified. These data originate in a study of identifying expanded T cells in peripheral blood. The study, taken as a whole, reports: Clone count variance between two-week samples rose with total template count.

Only in-frame clones appear in the TCRdb table, and some are missing; sequencing was by immunoSEQ multiplex PCR. The sample holds around 120,000 clones, 75% to 90% seen once. This CDR3 spans 19 amino acids. The J segment lost 5 bases and the V segment lost 0 bases, leaving 16 bases of the junction unmatched. In germline, CDR1 is LNHDA, CDR2 SQIVND (reference sequence). The sample consisted of blood. The chain joins TRBV19 to TRBJ2-5, with 9 bases lining up with TRBD1. This clonotype was sampled from a person aged 18-70 years in good health. Here the CDR3 reads CASSIDPLRRTGERETQYF. CDR3 bases: TGTGCCAGTAGTATAGATCCCCTCCGACGGACAGGGGAAAGGGAGACCCAGTACTTC.